These T cell receptor beta chains were read from a single sample in a study of blood T cell repertoires in COVID-19. Data came from immunoSEQ multiplex PCR; TCRdb stores just in-frame clones and leaves some out. Of about 260,000 clones in the sample, approximately 86% were seen once. The sample was peripheral blood. These receptor sequences come from a man aged 35-49 years who had recovered from COVID-19. CDR3s include the opening cysteine and the closing phenylalanine or tryptophan. Each record gives: V gene, clone size, D gene, J gene, CDR3 DNA, CDR3 protein. The D gene is left open where the match is weak. Only some rows state a clone size, as once, few, many or a class for expanded clones.

V gene: TRBV19; clone size: -; D gene: TRBD1; J gene: TRBJ1-2; CDR3 DNA: TGTGCCACCAACACAAGGACAGGGGGATATGGCTACACCTTC; CDR3 protein: CATNTRTGGYGYTF
V gene: TRBV7-9; clone size: -; D gene: TRBD2; J gene: TRBJ2-7; CDR3 DNA: TGTGCCAGCAGCTCCGGGCGGGAGGTCTCCTACGAGCAGTACTTC; CDR3 protein: CASSSGREVSYEQYF
V gene: TRBV30; clone size: few; D gene: -; J gene: TRBJ1-1; CDR3 DNA: TGTGCCTGGAATGAACAGGGTTCGACTGAAGCTTTCTTT; CDR3 protein: CAWNEQGSTEAFF
V gene: TRBV7-8; clone size: once; D gene: TRBD2; J gene: TRBJ2-3; CDR3 DNA: TGTGCCAGCAGCTCCCGCCTCACGGATAGCGGGTTGGAGTTT; CDR3 protein: CASSSRLTDSGLEF
V gene: TRBV6-5; clone size: -; D gene: -; J gene: TRBJ2-5; CDR3 DNA: TGTGCCAGCAGTTACTCAGTTGGCCAGGAGACCCAGTACTTC; CDR3 protein: CASSYSVGQETQYF
V gene: TRBV9; clone size: -; D gene: -; J gene: TRBJ1-6; CDR3 DNA: TGTGCCAGCAGCGTAGAAGGTGCGGGACTTAATTCACCCCTCCACTTT; CDR3 protein: CASSVEGAGLNSPLHF
V gene: TRBV4-3; clone size: -; D gene: TRBD1; J gene: TRBJ2-3; CDR3 DNA: TGCGCCAGCAGCCAAGATGGTGGGACAGGGGGAGATACGCAGTATTTT; CDR3 protein: CASSQDGGTGGDTQYF
V gene: TRBV19; clone size: -; D gene: -; J gene: TRBJ1-1; CDR3 DNA: TGTGCCAGTAGTGCGCGGAGTGAAGCTTTCTTT; CDR3 protein: CASSARSEAFF
V gene: TRBV30; clone size: -; D gene: TRBD1; J gene: TRBJ1-4; CDR3 DNA: TGTGCCTGGAGTTTAAAACAGGGGGGGGTTTTAGGCGAAAAACTGTTTTTT; CDR3 protein: CAWSLKQGGVLGEKLFF
V gene: TRBV7-2; clone size: few; D gene: TRBD2; J gene: TRBJ2-5; CDR3 DNA: TGTGCCAGCAGCTTAGAGCGGGGGGCGTACCAAGAGACCCAGTACTTC; CDR3 protein: CASSLERGAYQETQYF
V gene: TRBV20-1; clone size: -; D gene: -; J gene: TRBJ2-4; CDR3 DNA: TGCAGTGCTCGCAGCGGAAACATTCAGTACTTC; CDR3 protein: CSARSGNIQYF
V gene: TRBV6-2/TRBV6-3; clone size: -; D gene: -; J gene: TRBJ2-7; CDR3 DNA: TGTGCCAGCAATTACCATCCGGGCAGGGGTATCTACGAGCAGTACTTC; CDR3 protein: CASNYHPGRGIYEQYF
V gene: TRBV10-3; clone size: -; D gene: -; J gene: TRBJ2-2; CDR3 DNA: TGTGCCATCACCGGAAGGACAGAGGCGAACACCGGGGAGCTGTTTTTT; CDR3 protein: CAITGRTEANTGELFF
V gene: TRBV9; clone size: -; D gene: -; J gene: TRBJ1-5; CDR3 DNA: TGTGCCAGCAGCGTAGAGGGGGATAGCAATCAGCCCCAGCATTTT; CDR3 protein: CASSVEGDSNQPQHF
V gene: TRBV5-8; clone size: -; D gene: TRBD1; J gene: TRBJ1-2; CDR3 DNA: TGTGCCAGCAGCTTGCTAGGACAGGGACTCTATGGCTACACCTTC; CDR3 protein: CASSLLGQGLYGYTF
V gene: TRBV5-6; clone size: -; D gene: -; J gene: TRBJ1-3; CDR3 DNA: TGTGCCAGCAGCCGTCTAGGGAGCTCTGGAAACACCATATATTTT; CDR3 protein: CASSRLGSSGNTIYF
V gene: TRBV6-2/TRBV6-3; clone size: once; D gene: TRBD1; J gene: TRBJ1-4; CDR3 DNA: TGTGCCAGCAGCCCTTTTGAAACAGGGGGCGTCTCCGAAAAACTGTTTTTT; CDR3 protein: CASSPFETGGVSEKLFF
V gene: TRBV5-1; clone size: -; D gene: TRBD2; J gene: TRBJ2-4; CDR3 DNA: TGCGCCAGCAGCTCAAGCCGGGGGGGCGCCCCGGACGTGAACATTCAGTACTTC; CDR3 protein: CASSSSRGGAPDVNIQYF
V gene: TRBV7-9; clone size: -; D gene: -; J gene: TRBJ1-1; CDR3 DNA: TGTGCCAGCAGCTCCCTTACAGGGCCCGACACTGAAGCTTTCTTT; CDR3 protein: CASSSLTGPDTEAFF
V gene: TRBV27; clone size: few; D gene: -; J gene: TRBJ1-1; CDR3 DNA: TGTGCCAGCAGTCCATGGGGGGGTTTGAACACTGAAGCTTTCTTT; CDR3 protein: CASSPWGGLNTEAFF
V gene: TRBV18; clone size: -; D gene: TRBD1; J gene: TRBJ2-7; CDR3 DNA: TGTGCCAGCTCGGCGGGACAGGGGCCCTCCTACGAGCAGTACTTC; CDR3 protein: CASSAGQGPSYEQYF
V gene: TRBV7-9; clone size: -; D gene: TRBD2; J gene: TRBJ2-7; CDR3 DNA: TGTGCCAGCAGCTCCTGGGGAGGGTCTCCGGCGGAGCAGTACTTC; CDR3 protein: CASSSWGGSPAEQYF
V gene: TRBV7-2; clone size: -; D gene: TRBD1; J gene: TRBJ1-1; CDR3 DNA: TGTGCCAGCAGCCCCCTAGGCCAGGGGGTCATGAACACTGAAGCTTTCTTT; CDR3 protein: CASSPLGQGVMNTEAFF
V gene: TRBV6-1; clone size: -; D gene: TRBD2; J gene: TRBJ2-1; CDR3 DNA: TGTGCCAGCAGTGAAGAGACTAGCGGGAGGTACAATGAGCAGTTCTTC; CDR3 protein: CASSEETSGRYNEQFF
V gene: TRBV4-3; clone size: -; D gene: TRBD2; J gene: TRBJ2-2; CDR3 DNA: TGCGCCAGCAGCCAGATAGCGGGGATGTACACCGGGGAGCTGTTTTTT; CDR3 protein: CASSQIAGMYTGELFF
V gene: TRBV5-1; clone size: -; D gene: TRBD2; J gene: TRBJ2-7; CDR3 DNA: TGCGCCAGCAGCCCGGGACTAGCGGGAATTTACGAGCAGTACTTC; CDR3 protein: CASSPGLAGIYEQYF
V gene: TRBV5-6; clone size: -; D gene: TRBD1; J gene: TRBJ1-1; CDR3 DNA: TGTGCCAGCAGTCGAGGATGGGGACAGGGGCCCACTGAAGCTTTCTTT; CDR3 protein: CASSRGWGQGPTEAFF
V gene: TRBV27; clone size: -; D gene: TRBD2; J gene: TRBJ2-5; CDR3 DNA: TGTGCCAGCAGCTCTAATTGGGGAGCGGGGGGCCGAGAGACCCAGTACTTC; CDR3 protein: CASSSNWGAGGRETQYF
V gene: TRBV4-2; clone size: -; D gene: -; J gene: TRBJ1-5; CDR3 DNA: TGTGCCAGCAGCCAAGATTTCGGAGAAAATCAGCCCCAGCATTTT; CDR3 protein: CASSQDFGENQPQHF
V gene: TRBV5-1; clone size: -; D gene: -; J gene: TRBJ2-1; CDR3 DNA: TGCGCCAGCAGCTTGGGATCTAGGAACAATGAGCAGTTCTTC; CDR3 protein: CASSLGSRNNEQFF
V gene: TRBV7-9; clone size: -; D gene: TRBD1; J gene: TRBJ1-1; CDR3 DNA: TGTGCCAGCACCTCGGGGACAGTTAAAGCTTTCTTT; CDR3 protein: CASTSGTVKAFF
V gene: TRBV29-1; clone size: once; D gene: -; J gene: TRBJ1-1; CDR3 DNA: TGCAGCGTTCAGCCAGGAGGGTACACTGAAGCTTTCTTT; CDR3 protein: CSVQPGGYTEAFF
V gene: TRBV5-1; clone size: few; D gene: -; J gene: TRBJ2-5; CDR3 DNA: TGCGCCAGCAGCTTGCACCCCCAGGAGACCCAGTACTTC; CDR3 protein: CASSLHPQETQYF
V gene: TRBV7-9; clone size: -; D gene: -; J gene: TRBJ1-1; CDR3 DNA: TGTGCCAGCAGCTTAACAACAGTGAACACTGAAGCTTTCTTT; CDR3 protein: CASSLTTVNTEAFF
V gene: TRBV7-2; clone size: -; D gene: -; J gene: TRBJ2-5; CDR3 DNA: TGTGCCAGCAGCTTTAGGTCAGGCAGGGTAGTTTTGGAGACCCAGTACTTC; CDR3 protein: CASSFRSGRVVLETQYF
V gene: TRBV4-1; clone size: few; D gene: -; J gene: TRBJ2-5; CDR3 DNA: TGCGCCAGCAGCCAAGAGACAGTTCAAGAGACCCAGTACTTC; CDR3 protein: CASSQETVQETQYF
V gene: TRBV29-1; clone size: -; D gene: TRBD1; J gene: TRBJ1-1; CDR3 DNA: TGCAGCGTTAAGCAGGGGGCCGGCACTGAAGCTTTCTTT; CDR3 protein: CSVKQGAGTEAFF
V gene: TRBV5-4; clone size: -; D gene: TRBD1; J gene: TRBJ2-3; CDR3 DNA: TGTGCCAGCAGGCAAAACAGGGGGTTGGGGACAGATACGCAGTATTTT; CDR3 protein: CASRQNRGLGTDTQYF
V gene: TRBV15; clone size: -; D gene: -; J gene: TRBJ2-4; CDR3 DNA: TGTGCCACCAGCTTTGACCCAGGGGTAGGAACCATTCAGTACTTC; CDR3 protein: CATSFDPGVGTIQYF
V gene: TRBV18; clone size: -; D gene: TRBD1; J gene: TRBJ1-2; CDR3 DNA: TGTGCCAGCTCAAAGGACAGGGGCCCTTATGGCTACACCTTC; CDR3 protein: CASSKDRGPYGYTF
V gene: TRBV18; clone size: once; D gene: TRBD1; J gene: TRBJ1-1; CDR3 DNA: TGTGCCAGCTCACCCGGGACAGAAGAAGCTTTCTTT; CDR3 protein: CASSPGTEEAFF
V gene: TRBV30; clone size: -; D gene: -; J gene: TRBJ1-6; CDR3 DNA: TGTGCCTGGAGGGGGGCCAATAATTCACCCCTCCACTTT; CDR3 protein: CAWRGANNSPLHF
V gene: TRBV24-1; clone size: -; D gene: TRBD1; J gene: TRBJ2-5; CDR3 DNA: TGTGCCACCAGTGATTTGCAAGGGACAGGGGGCTCGGAGACCCAGTACTTC; CDR3 protein: CATSDLQGTGGSETQYF
V gene: TRBV9; clone size: -; D gene: -; J gene: TRBJ1-1; CDR3 DNA: TGTGCCAGCAGCGTAGGTATTAAGAACAGGGAGAGGGACACTGAAGCTTTCTTT; CDR3 protein: CASSVGIKNRERDTEAFF
V gene: TRBV12-3/TRBV12-4; clone size: -; D gene: -; J gene: TRBJ2-1; CDR3 DNA: TGTGCCAGCAGCTTCACTAGGAATGAGCAGTTCTTC; CDR3 protein: CASSFTRNEQFF
V gene: TRBV10-3; clone size: -; D gene: -; J gene: TRBJ1-1; CDR3 DNA: TGTGCCATCAGTGAGTATGCAGGGACTGAAGCTTTCTTT; CDR3 protein: CAISEYAGTEAFF
V gene: TRBV29-1; clone size: -; D gene: -; J gene: TRBJ2-1; CDR3 DNA: TGCAGCGTTGGCAGGGGACGGACGTATGAGCAGTTCTTC; CDR3 protein: CSVGRGRTYEQFF
V gene: TRBV2; clone size: -; D gene: -; J gene: TRBJ2-1; CDR3 DNA: TGTGCCACCACCGACAGGTTTTGGAATGAGCAGTTCTTC; CDR3 protein: CATTDRFWNEQFF
V gene: TRBV27; clone size: -; D gene: -; J gene: TRBJ1-6; CDR3 DNA: TGTGCCAGCAGTCTACAGGGTACCTATAATTCACCCCTCCACTTT; CDR3 protein: CASSLQGTYNSPLHF
V gene: TRBV9; clone size: once; D gene: -; J gene: TRBJ2-5; CDR3 DNA: TGTGCCAGCAGCCCCGTGGGGCCCGGGGGTCGGGAGACCCAGTACTTC; CDR3 protein: CASSPVGPGGRETQYF
V gene: TRBV18; clone size: -; D gene: TRBD1; J gene: TRBJ1-2; CDR3 DNA: TGTGCCAGCTCACCCCCGACAGGGAACTATGGCTACACCTTC; CDR3 protein: CASSPPTGNYGYTF
V gene: TRBV9; clone size: few; D gene: TRBD1; J gene: TRBJ1-3; CDR3 DNA: TGTGCCAGCAGTCGTACAGGGGGCGTTAACACCATATATTTT; CDR3 protein: CASSRTGGVNTIYF
V gene: TRBV5-4; clone size: few; D gene: TRBD2; J gene: TRBJ2-7; CDR3 DNA: TGTGCCAGCAGCAGCGGGGGGCCCCTTAGGTCCTACGAGCAGTACTTC; CDR3 protein: CASSSGGPLRSYEQYF
V gene: TRBV19; clone size: few; D gene: -; J gene: TRBJ2-1; CDR3 DNA: TGTGCCAGTAGTATAGATCACGGGACTTACTACAATGAGCAGTTCTTC; CDR3 protein: CASSIDHGTYYNEQFF
V gene: TRBV7-6; clone size: -; D gene: -; J gene: TRBJ1-1; CDR3 DNA: TGTGCCAGCAGCGCCCCAGGAGGAGGACGGACTTCCCACACTGAAGCTTTCTTT; CDR3 protein: CASSAPGGGRTSHTEAFF
V gene: TRBV4-3; clone size: -; D gene: TRBD1; J gene: TRBJ2-2; CDR3 DNA: TGCGCCAGCAGCCAAGAGCCGGGACAGGGGGTTGTCGGGGAGCTGTTTTTT; CDR3 protein: CASSQEPGQGVVGELFF
V gene: TRBV6-6; clone size: -; D gene: TRBD1; J gene: TRBJ1-5; CDR3 DNA: TGTGCCAGCAGTAGCTGGACAGGGGGCCAGCCCCAGCATTTT; CDR3 protein: CASSSWTGGQPQHF